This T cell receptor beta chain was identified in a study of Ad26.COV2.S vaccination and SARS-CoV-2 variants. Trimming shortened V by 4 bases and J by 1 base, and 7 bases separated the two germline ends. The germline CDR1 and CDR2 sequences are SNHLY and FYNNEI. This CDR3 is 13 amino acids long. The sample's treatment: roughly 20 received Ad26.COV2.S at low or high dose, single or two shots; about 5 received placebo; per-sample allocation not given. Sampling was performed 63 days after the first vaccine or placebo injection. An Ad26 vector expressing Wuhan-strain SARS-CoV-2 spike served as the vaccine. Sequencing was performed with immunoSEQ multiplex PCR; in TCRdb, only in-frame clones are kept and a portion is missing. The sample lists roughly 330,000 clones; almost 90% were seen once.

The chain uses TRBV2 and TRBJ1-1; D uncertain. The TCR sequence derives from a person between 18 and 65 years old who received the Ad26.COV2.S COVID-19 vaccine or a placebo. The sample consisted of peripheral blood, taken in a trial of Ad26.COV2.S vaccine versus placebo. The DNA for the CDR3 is TGTGCCAGCAGTGGGGTGGGGAACACTGAAGCTTTCTTT. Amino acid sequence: CASSGVGNTEAFF.